The sequence of this T cell receptor beta chain was determined in a study of beta chain features in type 1 diabetes. Across the whole study: Patients looked much like healthy donors when it came to age, gender and cell yields.

A CD45RO/CCR7/CD25/CD127/CD95/CD27 panel sorted naive, central memory, regulatory and stem cell-like memory CD4+ cells. Expressed TCRB transcripts were sequenced because the isolated RNA had all been reverse transcribed beforehand. Profiling relied on immunoSEQ multiplex PCR, and the TCRdb table lists in-frame clones only, not all of them. The table lists about 710,000 clones, about 14% of them singletons, with 0.035% to 0.045% in the top ten. Findings and caveats of the study: In every one of the four CD4+ subsets, TCRB CDR3s were moderately but significantly shorter in Type 1 diabetes patients.

This clone was seen a handful of times. Its target is unknown. The CDR3 runs to 13 residues. The germline V gene encodes CDR1 GTSNPN and CDR2 SVGIG (reference sequence). V lost 3 bases and J 10 bases, leaving 18 bases between the germline ends. This clonotype was sampled from a young man with type 1 diabetes. This chain links TRBV30 with TRBJ1-1, with a possible D match to TRBD1 (5 bases). The specimen was naive CD4+ T cells from blood. The CDR3 region is CAWSMKGTTGAFF. The CDR3, as DNA: TGTGCCTGGAGCATGAAGGGGACTACCGGAGCTTTCTTT.